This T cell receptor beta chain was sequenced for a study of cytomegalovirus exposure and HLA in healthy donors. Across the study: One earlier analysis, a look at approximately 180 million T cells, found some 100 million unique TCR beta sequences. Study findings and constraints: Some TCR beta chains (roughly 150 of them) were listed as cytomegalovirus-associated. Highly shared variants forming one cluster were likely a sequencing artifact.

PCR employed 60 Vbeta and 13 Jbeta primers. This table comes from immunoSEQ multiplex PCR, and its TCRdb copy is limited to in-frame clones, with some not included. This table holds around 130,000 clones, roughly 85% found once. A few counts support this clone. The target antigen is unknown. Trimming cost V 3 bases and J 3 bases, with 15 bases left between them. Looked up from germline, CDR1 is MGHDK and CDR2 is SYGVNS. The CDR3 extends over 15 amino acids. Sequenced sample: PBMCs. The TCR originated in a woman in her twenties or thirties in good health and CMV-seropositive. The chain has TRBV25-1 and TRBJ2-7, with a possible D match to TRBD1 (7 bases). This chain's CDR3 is CASSDGQVAVYEQYF. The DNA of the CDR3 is TGTGCCAGCAGTGATGGACAGGTAGCGGTCTACGAGCAGTACTTC.